The source of this T cell receptor (beta chain) is a study of T cells after yellow fever vaccination (dated by TCRdb to the late 2010s). About the study as a whole: Libraries from fractions with low cell numbers were prepared with the SMART-Seq v4 Ultra Low Input RNA kit. To follow T-cell clones before and after primary and booster YFV17D yellow fever vaccination, bulk TCR alpha and beta repertoires were sequenced over time. Two healthy male donors, one aged 18 to 30 and one aged 30 to 39 years, were included in the cohort. Bulk PBMC replicates and cell subsets were isolated from blood drawn at multiple timepoints before and after both primary and secondary immunization. Broad study findings and their caveats: Because only a couple of donors were included in the study, the extent to which the findings can be generalized is limited. Most clones expanded after primary vaccination (about 95% of CD4 and approximately 86% of CD8) were re-detected after the booster, suggesting that broad memory maintenance occurred. The secondary T-cell response was weaker than the primary response but faster, peaking on day 5 instead of day 15. A small share of clonotypes occurred in both CD4 and CD8 compartments, likely arising from convergent recombination. Computational filtering was required because FACS-sorted repertoires could contain abundant contaminating clonotypes from the bulk population.

TCR cDNA was synthesized by 5'RACE template switching, through which a universal primer site and unique molecular identifiers were introduced. Priming for cDNA synthesis came from both the TCR alpha and TCR beta constant segments. Library amplification involved two PCR steps, and the second step added sample barcodes and sequencing adapters. Libraries were sequenced on Illumina HiSeq 2500 (2x100 bp) or NovaSeq (2x150 bp). The original pipeline was this. MIGEC handled demultiplexing of reads and collapsing into UMI consensus sequences, while MiXCR performed V(D)J alignment. Vaccine-responding clonotypes were defined with edgeR using replicate PBMC samples, requiring FDR below 0.01 and a log2 fold change above 5 up to day 15. Bulk clonotypes were assigned CD4 or CD8 identity according to which sequenced CD4 or CD8 repertoire held them at higher abundance. The raw public reads went through TCRdb reprocessing: fastp at Q25, MiXCR clone calling, in-frame beta chains kept. Rows with one shared CDR3 protein collapse into an entry with the most common genes and DNA. TCRdb's processing, not the authors', yielded these V and J calls. This sample comprises under 550,000 distinct CDR3 sequences, around a fifth of them detected only once. The ten largest clones add up to approximately 16% of the sample.

A remark on this clonotype: This receptor's antigen is unknown. Per-base quality was not reported, and no clone a single base away is much larger than it.

The treatment or condition label here, explained by the study, means: live attenuated yellow fever vaccine strain. At each blood-draw timepoint, two biological replicates of bulk PBMCs were obtained. A standard Ficoll-Paque protocol was used to isolate PBMCs from peripheral blood. TriZol was used to extract RNA from bulk PBMCs, from CD4 and CD8 fractions, and from dextramer-positive and dextramer-negative fractions. Trimming takes 2 bases off V and 6 bases off J; junction bases not matched to a gene: 7. The germline V gene gives CDR1 as MNHEY and CDR2 as SVGAGI. CDR3 length: 16 amino acids, cysteine to phenylalanine. CDR3 DNA only is kept here, 48 bases in frame from base 1.

The rearrangement joined TRBV6-5 to TRBJ2-2, and TRBD1 matches 9 of the central bases. This clonotype was obtained from a man aged 18 to 30 who received the YFV17D yellow fever vaccine. Here the sequenced sample was PBMCs, taken less than 25 days after the first yellow fever vaccination. Here is the DNA: TGTGCCAGCAGTTACCCCAACAGGGGGCGAGCCGGGGAGCTGTTTTTT. This codes for CASSYPNRGRAGELFF.